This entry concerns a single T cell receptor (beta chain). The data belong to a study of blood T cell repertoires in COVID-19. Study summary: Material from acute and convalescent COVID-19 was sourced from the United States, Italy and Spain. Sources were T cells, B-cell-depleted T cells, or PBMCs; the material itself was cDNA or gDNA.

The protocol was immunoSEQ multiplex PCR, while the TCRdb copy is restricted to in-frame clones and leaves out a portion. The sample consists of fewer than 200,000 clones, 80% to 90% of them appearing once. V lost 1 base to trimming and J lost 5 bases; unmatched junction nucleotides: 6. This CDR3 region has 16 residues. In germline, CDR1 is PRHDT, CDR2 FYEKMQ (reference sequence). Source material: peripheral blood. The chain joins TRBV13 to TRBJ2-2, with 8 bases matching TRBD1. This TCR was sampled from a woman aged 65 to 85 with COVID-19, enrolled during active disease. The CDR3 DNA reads TGTGCCAGCAGCTTAGAACCAGGGGGCGGAACCGGGGAGCTGTTTTTT. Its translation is CASSLEPGGGTGELFF.